The sequence of this T cell receptor (beta chain) was determined in a study of blood T cell repertoires in COVID-19. This clone is a singleton in its sample. The CDR3 has 15 residues. V shed 2 bases and J 2 bases; nucleotides not matched to a gene: 4. The germline gives CDR1 SGHNT, CDR2 YENEEA. Libraries were prepared by immunoSEQ multiplex PCR; TCRdb keeps only in-frame clonotypes and omits some of them. The repertoire includes 81,000 or so clones, roughly 85% of them detected once, and 8% to 10% sits in the top ten. This chain joins TRBV11-3 and TRBJ2-7; 9 positions agree with TRBD1. The clonotype originates from a man aged 45 to 65 with COVID-19, enrolled during active disease. Sequenced material: peripheral blood. CDR3 amino acids: CASSLSTGGAYEQYF. As DNA, the CDR3 is TGTGCCAGCAGCTTATCGACAGGGGGGGCCTACGAGCAGTACTTC. Supplemented by reference TRBV11-3 and TRBJ2-7, the full variable domain reads EAGVVQSPRYKIIEKKQPVAFWCNPISGHNTLYWYLQNLGQGPELLIRYENEEAVDDSQLPKDRFSAERLKGVDSTLKIQPAELGDSAVYLCASSLSTGGAYEQYFGPGTRLTVT.